This T cell receptor (beta chain) originates from a study of T cells expressing NK-cell markers. TCRdb reworked the 5' RACE reads into one entry per CDR3 protein, no DNA. The repertoire shows over 350,000 distinct CDR3 sequences; the top ten hold about 11%. The CDR3 spans 17 residues. The V gene's germline CDR1 is SEHNR and CDR2 FQNEAQ (reference sequence). Material for sequencing was blood T cells: a sorted CD56 or NKG2C T cell subset, CD4+ or CD8+ T cells, or bulk PBMC T cells (not recorded which). This chain links TRBV7-9 with TRBJ2-2; TCRdb lists TRBD1, though no DNA is available to test this call. This receptor was obtained from a woman between 45 and 65 years old in good health. CDR3 loop: CASSPRVRTVNTGELFF.